The text below deals with one T cell receptor (beta chain). Its target is not known. The junction had 9 bases not matched to a gene; V was cut back by 5 bases and J by 2 bases. This CDR3 contains 15 residues. Germline V gene sequence: CDR1 MNHEY, CDR2 SMNVEV (reference sequence). 13 Jbeta primers and 60 Vbeta primers were used for the PCR. Clones were read by immunoSEQ multiplex PCR, and TCRdb kept only the in-frame ones, dropping some. The sample holds approximately 140,000 clones; approximately 70% are singletons and the top ten take approximately 15%. The data derive from a study of cytomegalovirus exposure and HLA in healthy donors. Study results and caveats: Earlier analysis yielded a pattern in which most TCR beta V segments were productive about 87% or about 30% of the time.

Source material: PBMCs. The V call is TRBV27, the J call TRBJ2-7, with 7 bases lining up with TRBD1. The source is a human donor in good health. The CDR3 loop reads CASSAYRGSPYEQYF. The CDR3 DNA follows: TGTGCCAGCAGTGCCTACAGGGGATCACCCTACGAGCAGTACTTC.